These 18 T cell receptor beta chains share one sample of origin, sequenced in a study of blood T cell repertoires in COVID-19. The repertoire was sequenced with immunoSEQ multiplex PCR; TCRdb's copy has only in-frame clones and lacks some. The sample has 310,000 or so clones, around 88% seen once. Specimen: peripheral blood. These receptor sequences come from a woman aged 45-60 years with acute or convalescent COVID-19.

This chain links TRBV28 with TRBJ1-2; D perhaps matches TRBD1 (5 bases). Germline V CDR1 and CDR2: MDHEN, SYDVKM. The ends were cut back, 4 bases at V and 8 bases at J, with 14 bases in the middle. CDR3 length: 13 residues. The CDR3 reads CASSSIGDHGYTF. The CDR3 bases are TGTGCCAGCAGTTCAATAGGGGATCACGGCTACACCTTC.

The rearrangement joins TRBV24-1 to TRBJ1-2, with TRBD1 as a possible D gene (5 bases). The CDR3 sequence is 13 residues long. The germline V gene encodes CDR1 KGHDR and CDR2 SFDVKD. Between the trimmed V and J ends, which lost 2 bases and 5 bases, there was a span of 8 bases. The CDR3 reads CATSDYQGYGYTF. In nucleotides, the CDR3 is TGTGCCACCAGTGATTATCAGGGATATGGCTACACCTTC.

V gene TRBV11-1 combines with J gene TRBJ2-5; maybe TRBD2 (5 bases). There are 16 residues in the CDR3. The V gene's germline CDR1 is SGHAT and CDR2 FQDESV (reference sequence). Trimming took off 3 bases at V and 0 bases at J, with 14 bases between the two ends. The CDR3 is CASSFSPAVNQETQYF. In DNA form, the CDR3 reads TGTGCCAGCAGCTTCAGTCCAGCGGTAAACCAAGAGACCCAGTACTTC.

This clone occurred a few times. The chain links TRBV27 to TRBJ1-1, with D possibly TRBD1 on 6 matching bases. Germline V CDR1 and CDR2: MNHEY, SMNVEV (reference sequence). Trimming left V 5 bases short and J 11 bases short, with 18 bases between. The CDR3 has 13 amino acids. Written as DNA, the CDR3 is TGTGCCAGCAGTCCCAGGACCACAGGGCGGGCTTTCTTT. The encoded protein is CASSPRTTGRAFF.

The gene calls are TRBV11-3 and TRBJ2-1, with 8 bases matching TRBD1. Losses at the gene ends were 7 bases for V and 9 bases for J; bases not matched to a gene: 8. CDR1 is SGHNT and CDR2 is YENEEA in the germline V gene. The CDR3 totals 13 residues. As DNA, the CDR3 is TGTGCCAGCACCCTCGGGACAGGAGGTGAGCAGTTCTTC. This codes for CASTLGTGGEQFF.

This clone was recorded a few times. The chain links TRBV9 to TRBJ1-3; a weak D match, TRBD1 (5 bases). The length of the CDR3 is 15 residues. CDR1 SGDLS and CDR2 YYNGEE come from the germline V gene. The V end was cut by 0 bases, the J end by 4 bases, with 11 bases between. CDR3 sequence reads: CASSVVSGSGNTIYF. In DNA form, the CDR3 reads TGTGCCAGCAGCGTAGTCTCAGGGTCCGGAAACACCATATATTTT.

The rearrangement links TRBV7-9 to TRBJ2-1, with 10 positions matching TRBD2. The junction had 4 bases not matched to a gene; V was cut back by 5 bases and J by 9 bases. Germline V lookup: CDR1 SEHNR, CDR2 FQNEAQ (reference sequence). The CDR3 contains 13 residues. CDR3 DNA: TGTGCCAGCAGCCCTAGCGGGAGTTCTGAGCAGTTCTTC. This codes for CASSPSGSSEQFF.

CDR3 DNA sequence: TGTGCCAGTAGTACCGACAGGGGAGTTTGGACAGATACGCAGTATTTT. It specifies CASSTDRGVWTDTQYF. V usage is TRBV19 and J usage is TRBJ2-3; 8 nucleotides match TRBD1. The trim removed 4 bases at V and 3 bases at J, leaving 9 bases unmatched. The CDR3 is 16 amino acids. Germline V gives CDR1 LNHDA, CDR2 SQIVND (reference sequence).

The chain couples TRBV5-1 to TRBJ1-3; D is possibly TRBD1 (6 bases). Trimming left V 1 base short and J 4 bases short, with 9 bases between. This CDR3 contains 14 residues. Germline-derived CDR1 and CDR2 are SGHRS and YFSETQ. CDR3 protein: CASSLRGSGNTIYF. The CDR3 DNA sequence: TGCGCCAGCAGCTTGAGGGGGAGCGGAAACACCATATATTTT.

The rearrangement joins TRBV30 to TRBJ1-5; no reliable D call. V was trimmed by 2 bases and J by 13 bases, leaving 15 bases between them. The CDR3 runs 12 residues. Germline V gives CDR1 GTSNPN, CDR2 SVGIG (reference sequence). In DNA form, the CDR3 reads TGTGCCTGGAGTATAGGTTCCCGGACTCAGCATTTT. The encoded protein is CAWSIGSRTQHF.

This chain uses TRBV13 with TRBJ2-1; D perhaps matches TRBD1 (6 bases). The CDR3 totals 15 residues. Deletions cut 5 bases from V and 9 bases from J, with 20 bases between. Looked up from germline, CDR1 is PRHDT and CDR2 is FYEKMQ (reference sequence). Here the CDR3 DNA reads TGTGCCAGCAGCGTAATCGAGGGGGAGTTAAGTGAGCAGTTCTTC. Its translation: CASSVIEGELSEQFF.

The chain couples TRBV2 to TRBJ1-2; the match to TRBD1 covers 7 bases. CDR3 size: 13 residues. Germline V gives CDR1 SNHLY, CDR2 FYNNEI. V gave up 8 bases and J gave up 4 bases; unmatched junction bases: 7. The CDR3 sequence is CASPGQRTYGYTF. CDR3 nucleotides: TGTGCCAGCCCGGGACAGAGAACCTATGGCTACACCTTC.

This sequence joins TRBV11-2 and TRBJ2-5; 12 positions match TRBD2. The CDR3 spans 15 residues. After removal of 5 bases from V and 4 bases from J, the junction contained 5 bases not matched to a gene. Germline V lookup: CDR1 SGHAT, CDR2 FQNNGV. The CDR3 loop is CASSLRLAGAETQYF. As DNA, the CDR3 is TGTGCCAGCAGCCTGCGACTAGCGGGAGCAGAGACCCAGTACTTC.

This chain joins TRBV5-1 and TRBJ2-5; D call uncertain. The CDR3 length is 11 residues. The ends were cut back, 1 base at V and 5 bases at J, with 3 bases in the middle. CDR1 and CDR2 (germline): SGHRS, YFSETQ. The CDR3 region has the DNA TGCGCCAGCAGCTTGTCGGAGACCCAGTACTTC. Translating gives CASSLSETQYF.

Note on this clone: Other DNA sequences in the same sample also yield this CDR3. J is TRBJ2-7 and V is TRBV2, with 8 bases aligning to TRBD1. The junction had 1 base not matched to a gene; V was cut back by 6 bases and J by 3 bases. The CDR3 length is 12 residues. The germline CDR1 and CDR2 sequences are SNHLY and FYNNEI. DNA for the CDR3: TGTGCCAGCAGCGGACAGGGCTACGAGCAGTACTTC. Its translation is CASSGQGYEQYF.

The chain carries TRBV10-1 and TRBJ2-7; TRBD1 is a possible D gene (6 bases). The germline V gene encodes CDR1 WNHNN and CDR2 SYGVQD (reference sequence). This CDR3 comprises 13 residues. V gave up 8 bases and J gave up 6 bases, with 17 bases separating them. CDR3 sequence: CASWGTRGTEQYF. Here the CDR3 DNA reads TGCGCCAGCTGGGGGACCAGGGGTACCGAGCAGTACTTC.

Here the CDR3 reads CASSSATGQVNEQFF. For the CDR3, the DNA is TGTGCCAGCAGCTCCGCGACGGGACAGGTCAATGAGCAGTTCTTC. The chain employs TRBV5-5 and TRBJ2-1; 8 positions agree with TRBD1. There are 15 residues in the CDR3. V was clipped by 3 bases and J by 6 bases; unmatched bases: 8. CDR1 is SGHKS and CDR2 is YYEKEE in the germline V gene (reference sequence).

The chain employs TRBV7-2 and TRBJ2-3; 7 bases line up with TRBD2. The CDR3 has 15 residues. CDR1 and CDR2 from the germline V gene are SGHTA and FQGNSA. Trimming cost V 2 bases and J 3 bases; bases outside gene matches: 5. CDR3 protein: CASSLRISGTDTQYF. As DNA, the CDR3 is TGTGCCAGCAGCTTACGGATTAGCGGGACAGATACGCAGTATTTT.